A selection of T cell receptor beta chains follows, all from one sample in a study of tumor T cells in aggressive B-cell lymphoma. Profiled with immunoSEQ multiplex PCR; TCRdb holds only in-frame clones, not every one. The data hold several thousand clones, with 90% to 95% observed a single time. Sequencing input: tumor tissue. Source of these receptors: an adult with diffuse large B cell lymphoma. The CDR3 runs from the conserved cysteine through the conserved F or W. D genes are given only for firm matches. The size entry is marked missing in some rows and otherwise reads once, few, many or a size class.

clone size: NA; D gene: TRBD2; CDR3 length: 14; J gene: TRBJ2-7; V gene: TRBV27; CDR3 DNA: TGTGCCAGCAACCCCCAGGGAGGGACTCTCGAGCAGTACTTC; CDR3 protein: CASNPQGGTLEQYF
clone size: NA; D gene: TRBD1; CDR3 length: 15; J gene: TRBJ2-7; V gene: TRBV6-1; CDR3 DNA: TGTGCCAGCAGTCCAAGGGGGCTAGGTGCGTACGAGCAGTACTTC; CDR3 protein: CASSPRGLGAYEQYF
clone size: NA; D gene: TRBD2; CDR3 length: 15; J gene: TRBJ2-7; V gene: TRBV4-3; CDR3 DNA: TGCGCCAGCAGCCTCTACCTAGCGGGAGGCGAAGAGCAGTACTTC; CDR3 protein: CASSLYLAGGEEQYF
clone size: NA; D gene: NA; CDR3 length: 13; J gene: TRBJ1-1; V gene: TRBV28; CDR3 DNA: TGTGCCAGCAGGACAGTGTCGGACACTGAAGCTTTCTTT; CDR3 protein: CASRTVSDTEAFF
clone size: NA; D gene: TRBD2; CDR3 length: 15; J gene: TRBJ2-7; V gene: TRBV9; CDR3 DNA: TGTGCCAGCAGCGTAGACACTAGCGGGGGCTACGAGCAGTACTTC; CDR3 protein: CASSVDTSGGYEQYF
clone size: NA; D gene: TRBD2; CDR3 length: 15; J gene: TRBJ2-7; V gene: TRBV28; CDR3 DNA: TGTGCCAGCAGATCCAGTCTAGCGGGAACCTACGAGCAGTACTTC; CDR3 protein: CASRSSLAGTYEQYF
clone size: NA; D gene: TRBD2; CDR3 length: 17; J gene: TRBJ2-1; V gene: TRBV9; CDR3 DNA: TGTGCCAGCAGCGTCTCGGCGGGAGTCCAACTCTACAATGAGCAGTTCTTC; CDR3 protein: CASSVSAGVQLYNEQFF
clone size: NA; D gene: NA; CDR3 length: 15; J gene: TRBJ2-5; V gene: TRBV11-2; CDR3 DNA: TGTGCCAGCAGCTTTACAGCAGGGGCGCGAGAGACCCAGTACTTC; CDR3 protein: CASSFTAGARETQYF
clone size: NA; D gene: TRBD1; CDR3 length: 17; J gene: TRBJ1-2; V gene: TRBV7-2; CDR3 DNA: TGTGCCAGCAGCCCGGATAGAAGGACAGGGGGAATTTATGGCTACACCTTC; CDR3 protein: CASSPDRRTGGIYGYTF
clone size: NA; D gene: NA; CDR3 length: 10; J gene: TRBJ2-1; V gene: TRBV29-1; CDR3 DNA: TGCAGCCTGGGGGCCAATGAGCAGTTCTTC; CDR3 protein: CSLGANEQFF
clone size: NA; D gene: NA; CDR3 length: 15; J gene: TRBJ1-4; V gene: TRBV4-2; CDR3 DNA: TGTGCCAGCAGCCAAGAATGGCGGGATAATGAAAAACTGTTTTTT; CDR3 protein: CASSQEWRDNEKLFF
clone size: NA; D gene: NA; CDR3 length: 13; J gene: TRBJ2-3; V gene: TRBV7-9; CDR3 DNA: TGTGCCAGCAGGGAGAGAGGGACAGATACGCAGTATTTT; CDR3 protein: CASRERGTDTQYF
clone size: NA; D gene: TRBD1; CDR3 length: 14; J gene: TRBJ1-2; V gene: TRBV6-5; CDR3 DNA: TGTGCCAGCAGTCGGGACAGGGGGCTCCTCGGCTACACCTTC; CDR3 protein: CASSRDRGLLGYTF
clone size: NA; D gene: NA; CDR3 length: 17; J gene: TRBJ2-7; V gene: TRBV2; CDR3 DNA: TGTGCCAGCAGTGAAGCGGGGGGACTCTTAAGCTCCTACGAGCAGTACTTC; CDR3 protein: CASSEAGGLLSSYEQYF
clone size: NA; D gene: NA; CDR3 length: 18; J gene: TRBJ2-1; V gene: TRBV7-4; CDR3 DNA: TGTGCCAGCAGCTTATGCTATATAGCGACAGGCTCCCGCAATGAGCAGTTCTTC; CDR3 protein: CASSLCYIATGSRNEQFF
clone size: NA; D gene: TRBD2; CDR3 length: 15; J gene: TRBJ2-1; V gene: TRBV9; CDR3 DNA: TGTGCCAGCAGCCTAGTGGGACTAGCGGTTAATGAGCAGTTCTTC; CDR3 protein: CASSLVGLAVNEQFF
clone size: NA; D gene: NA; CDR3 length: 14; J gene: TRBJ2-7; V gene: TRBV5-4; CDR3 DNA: TGTGCCAGCAGCGCACGAGGCCATTCCTACGAGCAGTACTTC; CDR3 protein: CASSARGHSYEQYF
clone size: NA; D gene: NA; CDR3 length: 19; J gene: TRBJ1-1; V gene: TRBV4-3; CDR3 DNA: TGCGCCAGCAGCCATCCCTTGCGGGGGTTAGGCACTGTGGCGACTGAAGCTTTCTTT; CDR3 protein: CASSHPLRGLGTVATEAFF
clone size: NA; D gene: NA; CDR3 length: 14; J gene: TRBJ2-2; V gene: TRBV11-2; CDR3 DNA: TGTGCCAGCAGCTTAGGCGCGAACACCGGGGAGCTGTTTTTT; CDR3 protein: CASSLGANTGELFF
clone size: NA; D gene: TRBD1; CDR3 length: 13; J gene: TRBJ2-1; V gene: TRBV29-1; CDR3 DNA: TGCAGCGGACAGGGGGACTCCTACAATGAGCAGTTCTTC; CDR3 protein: CSGQGDSYNEQFF
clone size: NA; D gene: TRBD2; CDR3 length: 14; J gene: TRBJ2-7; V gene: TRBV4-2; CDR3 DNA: TGTGCCAGCAGCCCTAGCGGGAGTACCTACGAGCAGTACTTC; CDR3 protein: CASSPSGSTYEQYF
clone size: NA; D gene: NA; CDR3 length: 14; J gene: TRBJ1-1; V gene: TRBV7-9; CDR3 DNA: TGTGCCAGCAGCTTAGCGGGGCCCGGCAGGGGTTTTTTCTTT; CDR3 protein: CASSLAGPGRGFFF
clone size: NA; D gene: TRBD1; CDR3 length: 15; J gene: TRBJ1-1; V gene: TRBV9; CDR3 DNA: TGTGCCAGCAGCTTGGGACAGTATATGAACACTGAAGCTTTCTTT; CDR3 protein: CASSLGQYMNTEAFF
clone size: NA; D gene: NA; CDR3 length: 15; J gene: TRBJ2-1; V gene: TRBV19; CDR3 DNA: TGTGCCAGTAAACGAAAACAGGATTCCTACAATGAGCAGTTCTTC; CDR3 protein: CASKRKQDSYNEQFF
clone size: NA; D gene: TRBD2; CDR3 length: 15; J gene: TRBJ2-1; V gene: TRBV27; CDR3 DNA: TGTGCCAGCAGCCCACCCCTAGCGGCCTTAGTTGAGCAGTTCTTC; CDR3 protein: CASSPPLAALVEQFF
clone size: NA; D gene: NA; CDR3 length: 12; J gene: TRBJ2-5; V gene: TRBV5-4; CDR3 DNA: TGTGCCAGCAGCTTGGAAGGGGGTGAGGAGTACTTC; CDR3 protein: CASSLEGGEEYF
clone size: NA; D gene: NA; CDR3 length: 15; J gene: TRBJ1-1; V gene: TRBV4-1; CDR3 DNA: TGCGCCAGCAGCCGAGGGGGGGGTGTTGACACTGAAGCTTTCTTT; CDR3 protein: CASSRGGGVDTEAFF
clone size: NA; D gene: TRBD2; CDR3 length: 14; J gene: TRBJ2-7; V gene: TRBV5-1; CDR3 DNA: TGCGCCAGCAGCGGCGGGGACTACCGCTACGAGCAGTACTTC; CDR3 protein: CASSGGDYRYEQYF
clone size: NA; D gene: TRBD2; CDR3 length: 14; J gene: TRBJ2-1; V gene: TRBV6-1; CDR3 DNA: TGTGCCAGCAAACCTAGCGGGAGAAGCAATGAGCAGTTCTTC; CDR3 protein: CASKPSGRSNEQFF
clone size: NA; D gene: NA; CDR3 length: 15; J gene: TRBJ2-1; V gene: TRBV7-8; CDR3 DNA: TGTGCCAGCAGCTTATGGGAGGACCGCACCAATGAGCAGTTCTTC; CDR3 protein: CASSLWEDRTNEQFF
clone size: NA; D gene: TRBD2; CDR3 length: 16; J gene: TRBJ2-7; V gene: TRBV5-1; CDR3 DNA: TGCGCCAGCAGCTTTGGACTAGCGGGAGGGGTCTACGAGCAGTACTTC; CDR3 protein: CASSFGLAGGVYEQYF
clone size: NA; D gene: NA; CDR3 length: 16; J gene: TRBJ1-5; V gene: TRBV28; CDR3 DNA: TGTGCCAGCAGTTTAGATAAGGGGTATAGCAATCAGCCCCAGCATTTT; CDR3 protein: CASSLDKGYSNQPQHF
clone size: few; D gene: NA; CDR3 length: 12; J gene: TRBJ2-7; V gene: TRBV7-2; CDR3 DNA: TGTGCCAGCAGCTTAGGCGTCAACGAGCAGTACTTC; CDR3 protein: CASSLGVNEQYF
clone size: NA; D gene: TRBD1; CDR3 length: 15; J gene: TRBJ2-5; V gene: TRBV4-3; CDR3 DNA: TGCGCCAGCAGCCACACCAGGGGGAACCAAGAGACCCAGTACTTC; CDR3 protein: CASSHTRGNQETQYF
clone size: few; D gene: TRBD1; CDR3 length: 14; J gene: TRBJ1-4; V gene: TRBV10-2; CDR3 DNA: TGCGCCAGCAGTGGGGGACAGCATAATGAAAAACTGTTTTTT; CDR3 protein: CASSGGQHNEKLFF
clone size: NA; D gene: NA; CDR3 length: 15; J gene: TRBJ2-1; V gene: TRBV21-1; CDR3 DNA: TGTGCCAGCAGCAAACCCCGACTAGGCAACAATGAGCAGTTCTTC; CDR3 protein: CASSKPRLGNNEQFF
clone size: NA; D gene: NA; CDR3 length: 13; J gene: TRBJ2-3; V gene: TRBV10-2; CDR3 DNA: TGCGCCAGCAGGGGCAGTAGCACAGATACGCAGTATTTT; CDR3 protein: CASRGSSTDTQYF
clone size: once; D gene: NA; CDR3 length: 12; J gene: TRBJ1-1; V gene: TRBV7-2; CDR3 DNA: TGTGCCAGCAGCTTAGGGGGCGGACGGGCTTTCTTT; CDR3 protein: CASSLGGGRAFF
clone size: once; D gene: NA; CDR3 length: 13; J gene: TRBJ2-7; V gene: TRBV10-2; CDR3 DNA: TGCGCCAGCAGCGAACCAGGGCGGCACGAGCAGTACTTC; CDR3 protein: CASSEPGRHEQYF
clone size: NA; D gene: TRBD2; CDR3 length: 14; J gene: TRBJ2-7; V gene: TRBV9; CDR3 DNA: TGTGCCAGCAGCGCGGGACTAGCTAGCTACGAGCAGTACTTC; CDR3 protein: CASSAGLASYEQYF
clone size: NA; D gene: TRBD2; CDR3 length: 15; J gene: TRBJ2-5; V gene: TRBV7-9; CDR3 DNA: TGTGCCAGCAGCTTAGTGGCGGGAGGAGTGGGGACCCAGTACTTC; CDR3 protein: CASSLVAGGVGTQYF
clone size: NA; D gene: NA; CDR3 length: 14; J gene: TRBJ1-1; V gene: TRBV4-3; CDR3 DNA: TGCGCCAGCAGCCAAGACCTCGGGAACACTGAAGCTTTCTTT; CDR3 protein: CASSQDLGNTEAFF
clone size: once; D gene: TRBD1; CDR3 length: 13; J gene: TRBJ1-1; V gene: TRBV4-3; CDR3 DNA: TGCGCCAGCAGCCCAGGGGGGATGACTGAAGCTTTCTTT; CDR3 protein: CASSPGGMTEAFF
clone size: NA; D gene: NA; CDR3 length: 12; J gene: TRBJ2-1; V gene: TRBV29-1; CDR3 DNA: TGCAGCGTTGTGGAAAGACTTAATGAGCAGTTCTTC; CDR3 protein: CSVVERLNEQFF
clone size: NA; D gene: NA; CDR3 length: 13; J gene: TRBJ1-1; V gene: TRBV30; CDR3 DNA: TGTGCCTGGAGTGTACAGAGGGCAGGTGAAGCTTTCTTT; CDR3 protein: CAWSVQRAGEAFF
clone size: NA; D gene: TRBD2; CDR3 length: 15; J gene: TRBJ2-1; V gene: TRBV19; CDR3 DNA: TGTGCCAGTAGTTACCGGGACTATTCGTCCAATGAGCAGTTCTTC; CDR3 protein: CASSYRDYSSNEQFF
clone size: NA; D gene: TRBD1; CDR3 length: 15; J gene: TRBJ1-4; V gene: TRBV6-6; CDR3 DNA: TGTGCCAGCAGTTATGGACAGGGCCACGGAGAAAAACTGTTTTTT; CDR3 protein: CASSYGQGHGEKLFF
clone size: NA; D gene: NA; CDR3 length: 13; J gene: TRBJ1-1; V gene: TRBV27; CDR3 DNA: TGTGCCAGCAGTATCACAGGGTTCGCTGAAGCTTTCTTT; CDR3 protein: CASSITGFAEAFF
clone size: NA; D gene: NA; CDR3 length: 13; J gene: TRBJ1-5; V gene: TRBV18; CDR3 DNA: TGTGCCAGCTCAGAACAGATGAATCAGCCCCAGCATTTT; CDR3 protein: CASSEQMNQPQHF
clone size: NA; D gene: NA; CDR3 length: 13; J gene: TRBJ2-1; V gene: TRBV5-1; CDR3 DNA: TGCGCCAGCAGCTTGGCTCTAACCAATGAGCAGTTCTTC; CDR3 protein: CASSLALTNEQFF
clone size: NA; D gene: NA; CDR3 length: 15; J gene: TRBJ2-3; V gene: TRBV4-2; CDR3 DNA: TGTGCCAGCAGCCAATCCTGGGGCTTCACAGATACGCAGTATTTT; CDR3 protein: CASSQSWGFTDTQYF
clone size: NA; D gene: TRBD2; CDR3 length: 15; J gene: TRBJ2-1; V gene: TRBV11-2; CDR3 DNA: TGTGCCAGCAGCCGACGGGGAGCGGGAGCGGATGAGCAGTTCTTC; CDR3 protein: CASSRRGAGADEQFF
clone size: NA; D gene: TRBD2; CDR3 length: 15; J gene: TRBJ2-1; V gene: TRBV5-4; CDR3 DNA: TGTGCCAGCAGACCCGGGACTAGCGGTAACAATGAGCAGTTCTTC; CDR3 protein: CASRPGTSGNNEQFF
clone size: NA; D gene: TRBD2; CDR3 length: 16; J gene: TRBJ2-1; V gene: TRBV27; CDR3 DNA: TGTGCCAGCAGTTTGTGGGGTCGGCGGGAGTGGAATGAGCAGTTCTTC; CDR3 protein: CASSLWGRREWNEQFF
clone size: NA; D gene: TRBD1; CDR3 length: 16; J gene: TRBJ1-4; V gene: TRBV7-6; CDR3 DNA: TGTGCCAGCAGCTCACAGTACAGGGGGACTAATGAAAAACTGTTTTTT; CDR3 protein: CASSSQYRGTNEKLFF
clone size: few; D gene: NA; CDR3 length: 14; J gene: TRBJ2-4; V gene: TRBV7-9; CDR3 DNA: TGTGCCAGCAGCTTTGCGGCTAGTGAGAACATTCAGTACTTC; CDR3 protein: CASSFAASENIQYF
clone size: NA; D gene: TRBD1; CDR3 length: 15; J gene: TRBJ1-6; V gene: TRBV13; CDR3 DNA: TGTGCCAGCAGCTTAGTCGGACAGGGGAAGGCACCCCTCCACTTT; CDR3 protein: CASSLVGQGKAPLHF
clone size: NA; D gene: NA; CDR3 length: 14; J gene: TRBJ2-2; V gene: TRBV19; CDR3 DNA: TGTGCCAGTATGTTGGGAGGGAACACCGGGGAGCTGTTTTTT; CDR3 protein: CASMLGGNTGELFF
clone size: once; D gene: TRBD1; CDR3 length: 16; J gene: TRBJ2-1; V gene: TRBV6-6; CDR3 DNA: TGTGCCAGCAGTTACTTTGCCGGGACAGAGAAAGATGAGCAGTTCTTC; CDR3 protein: CASSYFAGTEKDEQFF
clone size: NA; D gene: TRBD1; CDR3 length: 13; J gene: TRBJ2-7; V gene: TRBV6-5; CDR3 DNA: TGTGCCAGCCGCTGGGGACAGCTCACCGAGCAGTACTTC; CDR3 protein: CASRWGQLTEQYF